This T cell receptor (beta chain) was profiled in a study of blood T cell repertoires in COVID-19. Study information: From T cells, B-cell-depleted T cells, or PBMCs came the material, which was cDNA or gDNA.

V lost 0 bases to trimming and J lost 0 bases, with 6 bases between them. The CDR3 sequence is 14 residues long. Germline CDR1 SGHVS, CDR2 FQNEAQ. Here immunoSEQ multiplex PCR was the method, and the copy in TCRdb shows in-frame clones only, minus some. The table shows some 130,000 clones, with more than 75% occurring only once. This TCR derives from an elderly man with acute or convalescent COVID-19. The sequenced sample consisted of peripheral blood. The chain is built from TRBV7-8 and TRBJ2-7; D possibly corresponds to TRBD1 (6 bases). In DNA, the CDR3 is TGTGCCAGCAGCTTAGCGGACAGCTCCTACGAGCAGTACTTC. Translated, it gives CASSLADSSYEQYF.